What follows are 16 T cell receptor beta chains derived from one specimen sequenced in a study of shared clonotypes between healthy human individuals (dated by TCRdb to 2020 to 2021). CD8 naive samples were CD45RO-negative cells positively selected for CCR7, giving a CD45RA+CCR7+ population that excluded TemRA cells. Receptor amplification or capture employed the immunoSEQ multiplex PCR assay. TCRdb stores this immuneACCESS table with in-frame sequences only. Part of the clones is absent; in the studies checked, under half of the shortfall reflects unresolved V genes, and no reason is known for the rest. The sample contains 2 million to 2.5 million clones, over 85% of them found a single time. Roughly 1.1% of the sample is in the top ten clones. Sequenced sample: naive CD8+ T cells sorted from blood. In light of the paper, this sample's cell subset or site label describes: CD45RA+CCR7+. The receptors were gathered from a man between 18 and 35 years old in good health.

This clone came up once. V gene TRBV19 combines with J gene TRBJ1-4; the D gene is possibly TRBD1 (5 bases). The CDR3 runs 15 residues. The V end lost 4 bases, the J end lost 0 bases, and 9 bases lay between the germline ends. Germline CDR1 and CDR2: LNHDA and SQIVND (reference sequence). CDR3 sequence reads: CASSRGSSTNEKLFF. In DNA, the CDR3 is TGTGCCAGTAGTAGGGGGTCGTCAACTAATGAAAAACTGTTTTTT.

A word on this clone: The same CDR3 also results from other DNA sequences found in this sample. The J gene is TRBJ2-2, the V gene TRBV27; D ambiguous. This CDR3 region has 12 residues. Trimming cost V 1 base and J 6 bases, with 3 bases left between them. Germline V CDR1 and CDR2: MNHEY, SMNVEV (reference sequence). The chain's CDR3 is CASSLLAGELFF. CDR3 bases: TGTGCCAGCAGTTTATTGGCCGGGGAGCTGTTTTTT.

The V call is TRBV14, the J call TRBJ1-1; the D gene is possibly TRBD1 (5 bases). Germline V gene sequence: CDR1 SGHDN, CDR2 FVKESK. The CDR3 extends over 15 amino acids. V lost 4 bases and J 1 base, leaving 13 bases between the germline ends. CDR3 in amino acids: CASSLGPAKNTEAFF. CDR3 in DNA: TGTGCCAGCAGCCTGGGGCCTGCTAAGAACACTGAAGCTTTCTTT.

V is TRBV9 and J is TRBJ2-1; no definite D call. The CDR3 sequence is 15 residues long. V was cut by 4 bases and J by 0 bases, with 11 bases left in between. The germline gives CDR1 SGDLS, CDR2 YYNGEE. The CDR3 DNA is TGTGCCAGCAGCTCCTCGCTGGGCTCCTACAATGAGCAGTTCTTC. Residues: CASSSSLGSYNEQFF.

V gene TRBV6-6 combines with J gene TRBJ2-1, with unresolved D. Deletions cut 6 bases from V and 6 bases from J, with 18 bases between. The CDR3 covers 15 residues. Germline V gene sequence: CDR1 MNHNY, CDR2 SVGAGI (reference sequence). The DNA for the CDR3 is TGTGCCAGCAGCCCCTCTACAGCTGGTGTCAATGAGCAGTTCTTC. This sequence encodes CASSPSTAGVNEQFF.

About this clone itself: Different DNA sequences within this sample yield the same CDR3. The CDR3 nucleotides are TGTGCCAGCAGCTTCTCTGGGTCAAGCTACGAGCAGTACTTC. Protein sequence: CASSFSGSSYEQYF. The rearrangement links TRBV5-4 to TRBJ2-7; D unresolved. CDR3 length equals 14 residues. Germline CDR1 SGHNT, CDR2 YYREEE (reference sequence). The V end was cut by 2 bases, the J end by 3 bases, with 12 bases between.

This chain joins TRBV9 and TRBJ1-2; possibly TRBD1 for D (5 bases). Germline-derived CDR1 and CDR2 are SGDLS and YYNGEE. The CDR3 has 12 residues. V was cut by 2 bases and J by 6 bases, with 8 bases left in between. The CDR3 loop is CASSVAGNGYTF. The CDR3 nucleotides are TGTGCCAGCAGCGTGGCAGGGAATGGCTACACCTTC.

This chain connects TRBV10-3 to TRBJ2-5; a possible D gene is TRBD1 (7 bases). Trimming removed 6 bases at V and 4 bases at J, with 12 bases between. This CDR3 is built from 13 residues. Germline V gene data show CDR1 as ENHRY and CDR2 as SYGVKD. The CDR3 here is CAISRQGGETQYF. In DNA, the CDR3 is TGTGCCATCAGCAGACAGGGAGGAGAGACCCAGTACTTC.

The chain couples TRBV7-2 to TRBJ2-7; the match to TRBD2 covers 9 bases. The CDR3 loop spans 16 amino acids. The V and J ends lost 3 bases and 2 bases, in that order; junction bases with no gene match: 8. Germline loops: CDR1 SGHTA, CDR2 FQGNSA. DNA for the CDR3: TGTGCCAGCAGCTTTTCAATGCTAGCGGGGCCCTACGAGCAGTACTTC. This translates into CASSFSMLAGPYEQYF.

A single count supports this clone. The chain employs TRBV9 and TRBJ2-5, with D perhaps TRBD1 (6 bases). The CDR3 covers 13 residues. Trimming stripped 0 bases from V and 9 bases from J, with 12 bases between. From germline, CDR1 is SGDLS and CDR2 YYNGEE. DNA of the CDR3: TGTGCCAGCAGCGTAGGGGGGCCAGGGGCCCAGTACTTC. Its protein is CASSVGGPGAQYF.

This chain joins TRBV27 and TRBJ2-5; D possibly corresponds to TRBD2 (6 bases). Germline V CDR1 and CDR2: MNHEY, SMNVEV (reference sequence). The V gene lost 3 bases and the J gene lost 3 bases, with 11 bases spanning the gap. This CDR3 spans 14 amino acids. As DNA, the CDR3 is TGTGCCAGCAGTTTGGACGGGGGTGAAGAGACCCAGTACTTC. It translates to CASSLDGGEETQYF.

The rearrangement joins TRBV7-6 to TRBJ2-2; 10 bases are shared with TRBD1. The CDR3 runs 16 residues. Germline CDR1 SGHVS, CDR2 FNYEAQ. V trimming: 4 bases; J trimming: 5 bases; junction bases outside the gene matches: 7. As DNA, the CDR3 is TGTGCCAGCAGCTCGTCCCGGGACAGGGGAACCGGGGAGCTGTTTTTT. Its translation: CASSSSRDRGTGELFF.

This chain connects TRBV5-6 to TRBJ1-1; tentatively, D is TRBD1 (5 bases). The CDR3 spans 12 residues. The ends were cut back, 0 bases at V and 7 bases at J, with 7 bases in the middle. CDR1 SGHDT and CDR2 YYEEEE come from the germline V gene. CDR3 sequence (DNA): TGTGCCAGCAGCTTGGAGGGGTATGAAGCTTTCTTT. Its protein is CASSLEGYEAFF. Complete variable domain (other parts from reference TRBV5-6 and TRBJ1-1): DAGVTQSPTHLIKTRGQQVTLRCSPKSGHDTVSWYQQALGQGPQFIFQYYEEEERQRGNFPDRFSGHQFPNYSSELNVNALLLGDSALYLCASSLEGYEAFFGQGTRLTVV.

The chain employs TRBV6-1 and TRBJ2-7; TRBD1 matches 8 bases. Trimming took 3 bases from V and 3 from J; bases not matched to a gene: 4. The length of the CDR3 is 14 residues. CDR1 and CDR2 (germline): MNHNS, SASEGT. The CDR3 here is CASSDWTGNYEQYF. The CDR3 DNA follows: TGTGCCAGCAGTGATTGGACAGGGAACTACGAGCAGTACTTC.

The rearrangement uses TRBV10-3 and TRBJ1-4; D remains unclear. Trimming took off 2 bases at V and 7 bases at J, with 11 bases between the two ends. In germline, CDR1 is ENHRY, CDR2 SYGVKD. The CDR3 totals 14 residues. This chain's CDR3 is CAISEPGRGEKLFF. In DNA, the CDR3 is TGTGCCATCAGTGAGCCCGGACGGGGTGAAAAACTGTTTTTT.

This clone was detected only a few times. The chain has TRBV9 and TRBJ1-2, with D unresolved. CDR1 SGDLS and CDR2 YYNGEE come from the germline V gene. V lost 0 bases, J lost 6 bases, and 9 bases lay in between. The CDR3 covers 13 residues. The CDR3 reads CASSVGGSHGYTF. The CDR3 coding sequence is TGTGCCAGCAGCGTAGGAGGCAGCCATGGCTACACCTTC. The complete variable domain, with remaining parts taken from reference TRBV9 and TRBJ1-2, reads DSGVTQTPKHLITATGQRVTLRCSPRSGDLSVYWYQQSLDQGLQFLIQYYNGEERAKGNILERFSAQQFPDLHSELNLSSLELGDSALYFCASSVGGSHGYTFGSGTRLTVV.